The clone carrying this T cell receptor beta chain was counted a few times. The antigen is undetermined. There are 17 residues in the CDR3. Assay used: immunoSEQ multiplex PCR; TCRdb lists only in-frame clones, some missing. The sample has roughly 130,000 clones, 70% to 90% seen once. The record originates from a study of radiation and T cells in renal cell carcinoma. General study findings and limits: In blood, top tumor clones expanded by 2 weeks, shrinking by 4. No pretreatment tumor biopsies were available for baseline clonotypes.

Sample time point: blood 2 weeks post-SBRT. Treatment indicated: 15 Gy SBRT to primary tumor, nephrectomy 4 weeks later. Serial blood draws occurred at baseline and 2 and 4 weeks post-SBRT. Clear cell pathology was present in this patient's renal cell carcinoma. This receptor was identified in a woman aged 70-85 years with renal cell carcinoma. The chain links TRBV21-1 to TRBJ1-6; the table's D call, TRBD1, was not checked against the DNA. TRBV21-1 is shown as a pseudogene. The input for sequencing was blood, taken from a patient whose treatment included radiotherapy and nephrectomy. The CDR3 is CASTRGKGAQGNSPLHF. For the CDR3, the DNA is TGTGCCAGCACCAGGGGTAAGGGGGCGCAGGGGAATTCACCCCTCCACTTT.